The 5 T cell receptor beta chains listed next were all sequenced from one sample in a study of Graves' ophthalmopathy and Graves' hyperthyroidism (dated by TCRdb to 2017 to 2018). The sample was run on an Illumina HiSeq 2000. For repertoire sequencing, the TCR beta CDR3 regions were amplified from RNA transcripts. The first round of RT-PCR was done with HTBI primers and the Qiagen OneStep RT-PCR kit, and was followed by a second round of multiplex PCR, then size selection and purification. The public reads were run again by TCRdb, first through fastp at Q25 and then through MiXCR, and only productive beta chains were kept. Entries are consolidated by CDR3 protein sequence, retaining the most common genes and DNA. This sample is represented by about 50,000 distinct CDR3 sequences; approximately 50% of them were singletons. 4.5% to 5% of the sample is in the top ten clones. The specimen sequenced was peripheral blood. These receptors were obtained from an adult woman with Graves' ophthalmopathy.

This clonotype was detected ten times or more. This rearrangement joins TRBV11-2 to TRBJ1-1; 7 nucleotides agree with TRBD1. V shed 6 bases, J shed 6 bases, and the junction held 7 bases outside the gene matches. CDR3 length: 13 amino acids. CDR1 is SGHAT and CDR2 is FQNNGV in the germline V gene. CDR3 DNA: TGTGCCAGCAGTATGACAGGGTGGCCTGAAGCTTTCTTT. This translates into CASSMTGWPEAFF.

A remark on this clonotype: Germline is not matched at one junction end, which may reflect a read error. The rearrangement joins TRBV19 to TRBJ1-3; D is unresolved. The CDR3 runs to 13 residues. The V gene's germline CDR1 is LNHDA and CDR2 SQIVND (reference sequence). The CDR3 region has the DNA TGTGCCAGTAGTAACGGTTCTGGAAACGCCATATATTTT. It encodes CASSNGSGNAIYF. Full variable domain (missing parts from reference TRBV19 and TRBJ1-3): DGGITQSPKYLFRKEGQNVTLSCEQNLNHDAMYWYRQDPGQGLRLIYYSQIVNDFQKGDIAEGYSVSREKKESFPLTVTSAQKNPTAFYLCASSNGSGNAIYFGEGSWLTVV.

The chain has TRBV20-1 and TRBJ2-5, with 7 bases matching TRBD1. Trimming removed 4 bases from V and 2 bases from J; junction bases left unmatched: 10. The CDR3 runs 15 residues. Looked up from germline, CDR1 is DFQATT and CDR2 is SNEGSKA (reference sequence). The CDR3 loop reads CSAKDRGRQQETQYF. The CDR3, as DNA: TGCAGTGCTAAGGATAGGGGGCGGCAGCAAGAGACCCAGTACTTC.

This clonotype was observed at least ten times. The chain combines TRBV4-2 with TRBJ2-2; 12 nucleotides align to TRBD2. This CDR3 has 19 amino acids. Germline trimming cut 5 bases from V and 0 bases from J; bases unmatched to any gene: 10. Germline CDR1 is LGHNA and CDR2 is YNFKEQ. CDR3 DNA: TGTGCCAGCAGCTTCCCCGGGACTAGCGGGCTAGCGAACACCGGGGAGCTGTTTTTT. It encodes CASSFPGTSGLANTGELFF.

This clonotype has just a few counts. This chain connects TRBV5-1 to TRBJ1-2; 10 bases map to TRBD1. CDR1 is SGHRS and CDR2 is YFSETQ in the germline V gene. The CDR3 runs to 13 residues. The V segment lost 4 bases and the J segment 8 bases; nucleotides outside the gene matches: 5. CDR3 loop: CASSPWTGGGYTF. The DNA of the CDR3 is TGCGCCAGCAGCCCCTGGACAGGGGGAGGCTACACCTTC.